This TCR beta chain was profiled in a study of T cells after yellow fever vaccination. Via MiXCR, TCRdb re-called the 5' RACE reads, giving one row per CDR3 protein. The sample holds fewer than 400,000 distinct CDR3 sequences; about 10% are singletons and the top ten take around 3.2%. This clonotype was seen only a few times. The CDR3 loop spans 15 amino acids. With 0 bases removed from V and 3 bases from J, the gap between germline ends came to 14 bases. CDR1 and CDR2 from the germline V gene are DFQATT and SNEGSKA (reference sequence). This TCR was recovered from a man in his late teens or twenties who received the YFV17D yellow fever vaccine. The V gene is TRBV20-1, the J gene TRBJ1-1; D is possibly TRBD1 (6 bases). The material sequenced was CD4+ T cells sorted from PBMCs, taken 45 days after the yellow fever booster vaccination. The CDR3 sequence: CSARDLRGADTEAFF. The CDR3 DNA reads as TGCAGTGCTAGAGATCTTCGGGGGGCGGACACTGAAGCTTTCTTT.